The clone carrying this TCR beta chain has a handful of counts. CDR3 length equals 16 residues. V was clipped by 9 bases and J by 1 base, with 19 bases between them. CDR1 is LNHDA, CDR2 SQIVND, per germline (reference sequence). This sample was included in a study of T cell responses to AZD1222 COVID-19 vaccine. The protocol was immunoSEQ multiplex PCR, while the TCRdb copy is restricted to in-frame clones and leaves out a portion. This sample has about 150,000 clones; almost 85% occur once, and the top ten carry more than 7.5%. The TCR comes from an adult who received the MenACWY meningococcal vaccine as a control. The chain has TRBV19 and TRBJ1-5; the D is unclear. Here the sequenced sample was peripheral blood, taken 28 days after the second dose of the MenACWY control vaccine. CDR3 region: CASRSLRSQSNQPQHF. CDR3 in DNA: TGTGCCAGCCGATCTCTTCGGTCACAGAGCAATCAGCCCCAGCATTTT.